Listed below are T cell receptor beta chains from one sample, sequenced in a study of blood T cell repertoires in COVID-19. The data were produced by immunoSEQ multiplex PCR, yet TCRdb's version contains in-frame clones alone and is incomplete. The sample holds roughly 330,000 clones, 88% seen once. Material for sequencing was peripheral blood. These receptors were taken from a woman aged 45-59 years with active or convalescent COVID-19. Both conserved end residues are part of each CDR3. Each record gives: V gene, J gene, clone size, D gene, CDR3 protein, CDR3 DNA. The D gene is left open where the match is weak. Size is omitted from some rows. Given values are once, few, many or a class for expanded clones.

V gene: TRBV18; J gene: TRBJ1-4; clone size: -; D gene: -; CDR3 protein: CASSPRGGTGSEKLFF; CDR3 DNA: TGTGCCAGCTCACCCCGAGGAGGGACGGGTAGTGAAAAACTGTTTTTT
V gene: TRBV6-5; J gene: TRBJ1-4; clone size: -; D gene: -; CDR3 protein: CASSYGREEKLFF; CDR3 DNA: TGTGCCAGCAGTTACGGGCGGGAAGAAAAACTGTTTTTT
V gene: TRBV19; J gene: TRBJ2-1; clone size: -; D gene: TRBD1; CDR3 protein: CASSKGPGQGGSHYYNEQFF; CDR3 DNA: TGTGCCAGTAGTAAGGGGCCGGGACAGGGCGGCTCTCACTACTACAATGAGCAGTTCTTC
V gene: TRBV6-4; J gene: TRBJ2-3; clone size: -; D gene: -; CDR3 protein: CASSEGLDGDTQYF; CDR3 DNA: TGTGCCAGCAGTGAAGGTCTAGACGGAGATACGCAGTATTTT
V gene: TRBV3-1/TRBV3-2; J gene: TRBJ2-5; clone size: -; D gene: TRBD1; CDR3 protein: CASSPTGGALNF; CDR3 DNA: TGTGCCAGCAGTCCTACAGGGGGAGCCTTAAACTTC
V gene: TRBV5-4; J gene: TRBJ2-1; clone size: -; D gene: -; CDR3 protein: CASSPASDNEQFF; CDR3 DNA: TGTGCCAGCAGCCCCGCTAGCGACAATGAGCAGTTCTTC
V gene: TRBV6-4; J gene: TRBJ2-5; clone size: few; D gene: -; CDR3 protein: CASRERQGYWETQYF; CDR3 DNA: TGTGCCAGCAGGGAGAGGCAGGGCTATTGGGAGACCCAGTACTTC
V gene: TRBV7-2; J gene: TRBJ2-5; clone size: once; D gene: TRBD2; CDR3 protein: CASSLAASGKLQETQYF; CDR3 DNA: TGTGCCAGCAGCTTAGCGGCTAGCGGGAAACTACAAGAGACCCAGTACTTC
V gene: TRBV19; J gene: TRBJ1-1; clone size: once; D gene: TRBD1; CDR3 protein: CASRGGKIGTEAFF; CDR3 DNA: TGTGCCAGTAGAGGGGGCAAGATTGGGACTGAAGCTTTCTTT
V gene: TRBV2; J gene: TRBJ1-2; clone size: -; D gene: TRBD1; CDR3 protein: CASSRQGLEVGYTF; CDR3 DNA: TGTGCCAGCAGTAGACAGGGGCTGGAGGTTGGCTACACCTTC
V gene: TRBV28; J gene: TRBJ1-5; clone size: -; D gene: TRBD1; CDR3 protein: CASSSRDSFLRISPQHF; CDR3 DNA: TGTGCCAGCAGCAGCCGGGACAGCTTTCTTCGAATCAGCCCCCAGCATTTT
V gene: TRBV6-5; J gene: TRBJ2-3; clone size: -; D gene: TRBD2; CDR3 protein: CASSRTSGSADTQYF; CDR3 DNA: TGTGCCAGCAGCAGGACTAGCGGGAGTGCAGATACGCAGTATTTT
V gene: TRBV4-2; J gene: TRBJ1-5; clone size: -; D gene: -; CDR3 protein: CASSQDFGSNQPQHF; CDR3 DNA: TGTGCCAGCAGCCAAGATTTTGGCAGCAATCAGCCCCAGCATTTT
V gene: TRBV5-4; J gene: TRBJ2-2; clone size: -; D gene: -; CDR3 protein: CASSFGGNTGELFF; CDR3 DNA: TGTGCCAGCAGCTTCGGCGGAAACACCGGGGAGCTGTTTTTT
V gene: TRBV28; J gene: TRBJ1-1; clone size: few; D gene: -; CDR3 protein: CASSWALDTEAFF; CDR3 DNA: TGTGCCAGCAGTTGGGCCCTGGACACTGAAGCTTTCTTT
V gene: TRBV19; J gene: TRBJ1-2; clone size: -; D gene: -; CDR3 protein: CASSRGDSSYGYTF; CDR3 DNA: TGTGCCAGTAGTCGGGGGGATAGTTCCTATGGCTACACCTTC
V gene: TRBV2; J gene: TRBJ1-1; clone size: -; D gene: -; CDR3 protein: CASSEGGPWAFF; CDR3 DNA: TGTGCCAGCAGTGAAGGAGGGCCGTGGGCTTTCTTT
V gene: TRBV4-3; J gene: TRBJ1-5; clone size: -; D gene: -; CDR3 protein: CASSQGTVSNQPQHF; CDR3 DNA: TGCGCCAGCAGCCAAGGGACAGTTAGCAATCAGCCCCAGCATTTT
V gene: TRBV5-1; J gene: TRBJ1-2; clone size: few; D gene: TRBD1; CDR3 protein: CASSFQPGQGGYGYTF; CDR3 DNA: TGCGCCAGCAGCTTTCAACCGGGACAGGGGGGCTATGGCTACACCTTC
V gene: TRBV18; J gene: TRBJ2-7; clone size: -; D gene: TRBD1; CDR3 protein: CASPDGQEYLRPAQGDF; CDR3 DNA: TGTGCCAGCCCGGACGGCCAAGAATACCTACGACCTGCACAGGGGGACTTC
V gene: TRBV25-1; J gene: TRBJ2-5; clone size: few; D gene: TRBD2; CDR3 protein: CASSPSSGGRIIQETQYF; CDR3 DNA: TGTGCCAGCAGCCCATCCAGCGGGGGACGAATAATCCAAGAGACCCAGTACTTC
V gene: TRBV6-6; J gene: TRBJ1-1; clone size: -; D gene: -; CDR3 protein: CASSDWQGNEAFF; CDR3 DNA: TGTGCCAGCAGTGACTGGCAGGGGAATGAAGCTTTCTTT
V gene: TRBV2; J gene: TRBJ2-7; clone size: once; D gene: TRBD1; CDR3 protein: CASGQDRGPHEQYF; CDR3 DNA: TGTGCCAGCGGACAGGACAGGGGGCCCCACGAGCAGTACTTC
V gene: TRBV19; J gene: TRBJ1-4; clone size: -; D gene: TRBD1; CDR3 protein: CASICGTGNEKLFF; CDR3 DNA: TGTGCCAGTATCTGCGGGACAGGTAATGAAAAACTGTTTTTT
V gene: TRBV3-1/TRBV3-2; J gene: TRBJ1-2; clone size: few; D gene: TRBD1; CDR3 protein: CASSQEGTGVGYTF; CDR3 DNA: TGTGCCAGCAGCCAAGAAGGAACAGGGGTTGGCTACACCTTC
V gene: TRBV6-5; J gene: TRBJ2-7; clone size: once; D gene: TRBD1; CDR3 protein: CASSYERQGYEQYF; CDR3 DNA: TGTGCCAGCAGTTACGAGAGACAGGGATACGAGCAGTACTTC
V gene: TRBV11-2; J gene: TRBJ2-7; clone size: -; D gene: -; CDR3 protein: CASSPGDLFYEQYF; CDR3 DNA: TGTGCCAGCAGCCCGGGGGACTTATTCTACGAGCAGTACTTC
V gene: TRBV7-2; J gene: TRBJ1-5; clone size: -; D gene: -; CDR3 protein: CASSLGGANQPQHF; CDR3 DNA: TGTGCCAGCAGCTTAGGGGGCGCCAATCAGCCCCAGCATTTT
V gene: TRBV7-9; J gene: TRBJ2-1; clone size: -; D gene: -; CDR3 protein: CASSPDNEQFF; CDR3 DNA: TGTGCCAGCAGCCCGGACAATGAGCAGTTCTTC
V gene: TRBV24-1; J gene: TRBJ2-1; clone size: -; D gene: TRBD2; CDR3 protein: CATSDFGEGEQFF; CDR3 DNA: TGTGCCACCAGTGATTTTGGGGAGGGTGAGCAGTTCTTC
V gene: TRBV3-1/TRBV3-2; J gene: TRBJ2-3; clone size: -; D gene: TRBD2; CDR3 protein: CASSRSGGTDTQYF; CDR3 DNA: TGTGCCAGCAGCCGTAGCGGGGGGACAGATACGCAGTATTTT
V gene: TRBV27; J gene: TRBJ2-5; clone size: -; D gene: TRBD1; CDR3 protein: CASSLGGTGWETQYF; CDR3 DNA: TGTGCCAGCAGTTTAGGCGGGACAGGGTGGGAGACCCAGTACTTC
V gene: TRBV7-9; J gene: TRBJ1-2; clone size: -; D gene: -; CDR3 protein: CASSLATTGHGYTF; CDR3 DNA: TGTGCCAGCAGCCTGGCCACGACAGGACATGGCTACACCTTC
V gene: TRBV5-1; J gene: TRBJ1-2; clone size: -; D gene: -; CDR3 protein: CASSLTFDGYTF; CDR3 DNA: TGCGCCAGCAGCTTGACATTTGATGGCTACACCTTC
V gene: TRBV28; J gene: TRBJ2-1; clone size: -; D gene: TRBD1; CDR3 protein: CASSFFAPGQAYNEQFF; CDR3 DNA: TGTGCCAGCAGTTTTTTTGCGCCGGGACAGGCCTACAATGAGCAGTTCTTC